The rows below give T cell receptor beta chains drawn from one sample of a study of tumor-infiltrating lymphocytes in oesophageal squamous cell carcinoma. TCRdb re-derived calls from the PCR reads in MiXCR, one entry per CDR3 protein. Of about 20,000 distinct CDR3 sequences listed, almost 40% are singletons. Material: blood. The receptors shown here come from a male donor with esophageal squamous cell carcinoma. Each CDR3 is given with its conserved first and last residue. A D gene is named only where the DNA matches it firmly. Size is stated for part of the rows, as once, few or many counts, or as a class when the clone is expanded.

TGTGCCAGCAGGCCTTACAACGGGGAGGTAGAGACCCAGTACTTC CASRPYNGEVETQYF TRBV28 - TRBJ2-5 -
TGTGCCAGCAGCAAAGGACAGTCCTACGAGCATTACTTC CASSKGQSYEHYF TRBV5-4 - TRBJ2-7 -
TGTGCCAGCAGTCCTGGGATACAAAATGGGAAGACCCAGTACTTC CASSPGIQNGKTQYF TRBV12-3/TRBV12-4 - TRBJ2-5 medium-sized
TGTGCCAGCAGTGTCTTGACCCCCGAGAGCTACACCTTC CASSVLTPESYTF TRBV28 - TRBJ1-2 -
TGTGCCAGCAGTTACTCGACCGGGGAGACCCAGTACTTC CASSYSTGETQYF TRBV6-6 - TRBJ2-5 medium-sized
TGTGCCAGCAGCCTAACGTTGGGCGGGGAGCTGTTTTTT CASSLTLGGELFF TRBV7-6 - TRBJ2-2 once
TGTGCCAGCACCACGACGGGGGAAAGTGTCAATGAGCAGTTCTTC CASTTTGESVNEQFF TRBV7-8 - TRBJ2-1 -
TGTGCCAGCAGCCCGGGACCTGCGAGCTTC CASSPGPASF TRBV7-2 - TRBJ2-5 -
TGCGCCAGCAGCCAAGTTCTCACAGGGAATTTTGATGGCTACACCTTC CASSQVLTGNFDGYTF TRBV4-1 - TRBJ1-2 many
TGTGCTAGTGGTTTGGTAATGGTATCGGCCTACGAGCAGTACTTT CASGLVMVSAYEQYF TRBV12-5 - TRBJ2-7 -
TGTGCCAGCAGCCAGACAGGGGGAAGTCAGCCCCAGCATTTT CASSQTGGSQPQHF TRBV7-9 TRBD1 TRBJ1-5 -
TGTGCCACCCTTCTTACCGCGACAACTAATGAAAAACTGTTTTTT CATLLTATTNEKLFF TRBV24-1 - TRBJ1-4 -
TGTGCCAGCAGCCGGGCGGGGGTTACCTATGGCTACACCTTC CASSRAGVTYGYTF TRBV5-4 - TRBJ1-2 medium-sized
TGTGCCAGCAGCCGCGGGACAGGGGGGTCCGAGCAGTACTTC CASSRGTGGSEQYF TRBV5-3 TRBD1 TRBJ2-7 -
TGTGCCAGCAGCTTAAAGGACCTTTATAATTCACCCCTCCACTTC CASSLKDLYNSPLHF TRBV7-8 - TRBJ2-5 -
TGTGCCAGCAGTGAAATCAGGACAGGGGCCTACGAGCAGTACTTC CASSEIRTGAYEQYF TRBV6-1 TRBD1 TRBJ2-7 many
TGTGCCAGCAGCTTAGCGCCGCAGGGACGGGACACTGAAGCTTTCTTT CASSLAPQGRDTEAFF TRBV7-8 - TRBJ1-1 -
TGTGCCAGCATCCCGACTAGCGGGAGGGTTGGGAATGAGCAGTTCTTC CASIPTSGRVGNEQFF TRBV27 TRBD2 TRBJ2-1 many
TGTGCCAGCAGCCCAGACGGTAACTATGGCTACACCTTC CASSPDGNYGYTF TRBV7-6 - TRBJ1-2 many
TGTGCCAGCAGCTTAGTCTTAGTGGGAAAGAACACCGGGGAGCTGTTTTTT CASSLVLVGKNTGELFF TRBV7-9 - TRBJ2-2 many
TGTGCCAGCAGTTTTACGGCAGGCGGTAGCTCAGATGAGCAGTTCTTC CASSFTAGGSSDEQFF TRBV27 - TRBJ2-1 many
TGTGCCAGCAGCTTAGACAGGGCGAGCTCCTACAATGAGCAGTTCTTC CASSLDRASSYNEQFF TRBV7-4 - TRBJ2-1 few
TGTGCCAGCAGCCAAAACCAAGGGACAGGAGAAACCTACGAGCAGTACTTC CASSQNQGTGETYEQYF TRBV13 TRBD1 TRBJ2-7 many
TGTGCCAGCAGCTTATCGCCGACTAGCGGATACAATGAGCAGTTCTTC CASSLSPTSGYNEQFF TRBV11-1 TRBD2 TRBJ2-1 once
TGTGCCAGCAGTGCCACGGTGGGGCAGGGCTACGAGCAGTACTTC CASSATVGQGYEQYF TRBV28 - TRBJ2-7 -
TGTGCCAGCAGGGGGATTTGGGACAGGGAAGGGAACTATGGCTACACCTTC CASRGIWDREGNYGYTF TRBV28 TRBD1 TRBJ1-2 -
TGTGCCAGCAGTTTTTGGCGTAGCACCGGGGAGCTGTTTTTT CASSFWRSTGELFF TRBV6-8 - TRBJ2-2 -
TGTGCCAGCAGCTTAACAGGGGGAGGTGAGCAGTACTTC CASSLTGGGEQYF TRBV11-3 TRBD1 TRBJ2-7 -
TGTGCTAGTGGTTTGTTACAGGGGGTGAATGAGCAGTTCTTC CASGLLQGVNEQFF TRBV12-5 TRBD1 TRBJ2-1 -
TGTGCCAGCAGGGCCACCGGGACAGGGGCCTACAATGAGCAGTTCTTC CASRATGTGAYNEQFF TRBV12-3/TRBV12-4 TRBD1 TRBJ2-1 -
TGTGCCAGCAGCTTCCAGGGTAAAAACATTCAGTACTTC CASSFQGKNIQYF TRBV11-2 - TRBJ2-4 -
TGTGCCAGCAGTTACTCGGGGTATGGCTACACCTTC CASSYSGYGYTF TRBV6-6 - TRBJ1-2 -
TGTGCCAGCAGCCGACGGACTAGCGGGGGGGCTGTTGAGCAGTACTTC CASSRRTSGGAVEQYF TRBV7-6 TRBD2 TRBJ2-7 -
TGTGCCAGCAGCTTGAAATCCTGGGGAGGCTACACCTTC CASSLKSWGGYTF TRBV5-3 - TRBJ1-2 -
TGCAGCGTGCGAGGCGGTACAGATACGCAGTATTTT CSVRGGTDTQYF TRBV29-1 - TRBJ2-3 -
TGTGCCAGCACGAGCAGGAGAACCTACGAGCAGTACTTC CASTSRRTYEQYF TRBV27 - TRBJ2-7 many
TGCGCCAGCAGTGAGTCGGGGGGTGAAGCTTTCTTT CASSESGGEAFF TRBV10-1 - TRBJ1-1 many
TGTGCCTGGAGCCGGACAGGCCTCAATCAGCCCCAGCATTTT CAWSRTGLNQPQHF TRBV30 TRBD1 TRBJ1-5 -
TGTGCCAGTCAGGCAGGGAGTCGTATGTGGCAGTACTTC CASQAGSRMWQYF TRBV28 - TRBJ2-5 many
TGTGCCACCAGTGATTTCCCCCCTACTACTAGCGGGAGGGCCTTCCATGAGCAGTTCTTC CATSDFPPTTSGRAFHEQFF TRBV24-1 TRBD2 TRBJ2-1 -
TGTGCCAGCAGTTGGAATCTGGGCTACGAGCAGTACTTC CASSWNLGYEQYF TRBV6-6 - TRBJ2-7 -